This entry lists 27 T cell receptor beta chains sequenced from one sample in a study of type 1 regulatory T cells. TCRdb itself ran the reads through MiXCR, one entry per CDR3 protein. The sample has around 64,000 distinct CDR3 sequences, roughly 20% seen once. Their antigen targets remain unknown. Study-wide results and limits: Type 1 regulatory T cells had a more restricted TCR repertoire than non-type 1 regulatory T cells.

Sequenced input: cultured type 1 regulatory T (Tr1) cells, either the whole culture or a sorted fraction (not recorded which). Receptors were obtained from a human donor in good health.

The V gene is TRBV12-3 or TRBV12-4, the J gene TRBJ2-2; 7 positions agree with TRBD2. J gave up 3 bases and V 6 bases, and 10 bases lay outside the gene matches. This CDR3 has 16 amino acids. CDR3: CASRGGLAGYTGELFF. CDR3 DNA: TGTGCCAGCAGGGGGGGGTTAGCGGGCTACACCGGGGAGCTGTTTTTT.

The rearrangement uses TRBV15 and TRBJ2-5; D unclear. Trimming cost V 0 bases and J 4 bases, with 9 bases left between them. Germline CDR1 reads LNHNV; CDR2 reads YYDKDF (reference sequence). The CDR3 runs 14 residues. The CDR3 region is CATSRDSASETQYF. Here the CDR3 DNA reads TGTGCCACCAGCAGAGATTCAGCATCAGAGACCCAGTACTTC.

The J gene is TRBJ1-6, the V gene TRBV12-3 or TRBV12-4; D gene unclear. The CDR3 is made up of 11 amino acids. V lost 5 bases, J lost 7 bases, and 3 bases lay in between. The CDR3 DNA follows: TGTGCCAGCAGTCGGAATTCACCCCTCCACTTT. The encoded protein is CASSRNSPLHF.

The rearrangement uses TRBV9 and TRBJ2-7, with D perhaps TRBD1 or TRBD2 (5 bases each). From germline, CDR1 is SGDLS and CDR2 YYNGEE. V was pared by 0 bases and J by 4 bases, with 17 bases between. The CDR3 is 16 amino acids. This chain's CDR3 is CASSVGGAGTLYEQYF. Written as DNA, the CDR3 is TGTGCCAGCAGCGTAGGAGGGGCAGGGACCTTGTACGAGCAGTACTTC.

The genes are TRBV20-1 and TRBJ2-1, with 10 bases matching TRBD2. This CDR3 contains 14 residues. Germline CDR1 and CDR2: DFQATT and SNEGSKA (reference sequence). Trimming at V came to 3 bases and at J to 10 bases, leaving 9 bases not matched to a gene. The CDR3 sequence: CSARGLASIWEQFF. The CDR3 DNA sequence: TGCAGTGCTAGGGGACTAGCGTCTATTTGGGAGCAGTTCTTC.

In this sample, this clonotype turned up many times. The chain recombines TRBV12-3 or TRBV12-4 with TRBJ1-2; D not resolved. Trimming removed 1 base from V and 6 bases from J, with 6 bases in between. The length of the CDR3 is 12 residues. As DNA, the CDR3 is TGTGCCAGCAGTTTAGGCAAGGATGGCTACACCTTC. Amino acid sequence: CASSLGKDGYTF.

This clonotype was observed a few times. A read error may produce the germline difference seen at one junction end. This chain joins TRBV29-1 and TRBJ2-7; 11 bases align to TRBD2. From germline, CDR1 is SQVTM and CDR2 ANQGSEA. The CDR3 is made up of 13 amino acids. The CDR3 reads CSGTSGSSYEQYF. The CDR3 coding sequence is TGCAGCGGCACTAGCGGGAGCTCCTACGAACAGTACTTC.

The chain is built from TRBV20-1 and TRBJ2-2, with D maybe TRBD1 (6 bases). Germline V gene lookup returns CDR1 DFQATT and CDR2 SNEGSKA (reference sequence). The CDR3 totals 14 residues. The V and J ends lost 3 bases and 6 bases respectively, with 14 bases between them. The chain's CDR3 is CSARHRAGSGELFF. CDR3 in DNA: TGCAGTGCTAGGCACAGGGCCGGGTCCGGGGAGCTGTTTTTT.

The rearrangement links TRBV7-2 to TRBJ1-4, with 8 bases that match TRBD1. Germline lookup yields CDR1 SGHTA and CDR2 FQGNSA. CDR3 length: 15 amino acids. V lost 5 bases to trimming and J lost 4 bases; unmatched junction nucleotides: 6. The CDR3: CASSAQGAYNEKLFF. For the CDR3, the DNA is TGTGCCAGCAGCGCTCAGGGGGCCTATAATGAAAAACTGTTTTTT.

Only a few counts were recorded for this clonotype. The chain recombines TRBV4-3 with TRBJ2-2; D is ambiguous. Germline V gene data show CDR1 as LGHNA and CDR2 as YSLEER. The CDR3 contains 12 residues. V lost 2 bases, J lost 4 bases, and 2 bases lay in between. The chain's CDR3 is CASSQRTGELFF. The DNA of the CDR3 is TGCGCCAGCAGCCAACGCACCGGGGAGCTGTTTTTT.

The genes are TRBV6-1 and TRBJ2-3; 7 positions agree with TRBD2. The V gene end was trimmed by 7 bases and the J gene end by 4 bases; junction bases not matched to a gene: 5. The germline V gene encodes CDR1 MNHNS and CDR2 SASEGT. CDR3 size: 13 residues. Written as DNA, the CDR3 is TGTGCCAGCACCGGACTAGTTTCAGATACGCAGTATTTT. Protein product: CASTGLVSDTQYF.

This clonotype was detected ten times or more. The V and J genes are TRBV20-1 and TRBJ2-1; 9 bases line up with TRBD1. Trimming removed 6 bases from V and 3 bases from J; junction bases left unmatched: 12. Germline assignment: CDR1 DFQATT and CDR2 SNEGSKA (reference sequence). The CDR3 consists of 16 residues. CDR3 loop: CSAQTPGQGFYNEQFF. The CDR3 DNA reads as TGCAGTGCGCAAACCCCGGGACAGGGTTTCTACAATGAGCAGTTCTTC.

This clonotype was counted a few times. V and J are TRBV5-1 and TRBJ1-5; D unresolved. Germline CDR1 is SGHRS and CDR2 is YFSETQ. The CDR3 extends over 15 amino acids. Trimming stripped 5 bases from V and 2 bases from J, with 14 bases between. The CDR3 DNA follows: TGCGCCAGCAGAAAGGGAGCTAATGGCAATCAGCCCCAGCATTTT. Its translation is CASRKGANGNQPQHF.

This clonotype has a handful of counts. V is TRBV7-2 and J is TRBJ2-3, with D possibly being TRBD2 (5 bases). This CDR3 is 13 amino acids long. Germline CDR1 SGHTA, CDR2 FQGNSA. V was pared by 5 bases and J by 5 bases, with 11 bases between. The CDR3 DNA sequence: TGTGCCAGCAGCCTTACAAGCGGAGATACGCAGTATTTT. Translating gives CASSLTSGDTQYF.

In its sample, this clonotype was seen a few times. The chain employs TRBV5-1 and TRBJ2-1, with TRBD2 as a possible D gene (6 bases). The ends were cut back, 4 bases at V and 11 bases at J, with 16 bases in the middle. Germline CDR1 is SGHRS and CDR2 is YFSETQ. This CDR3 region has 13 residues. CDR3 residues: CASSPAGRDKQFF. CDR3 nucleotides: TGCGCCAGCAGCCCGGCGGGGCGGGATAAGCAGTTCTTC.

The chain employs TRBV29-1 and TRBJ1-2, with D possibly matching TRBD1 (6 bases). This CDR3 comprises 16 residues. The germline V and J ends were trimmed by 6 bases and 0 bases, with 20 bases remaining between them. CDR1 SQVTM and CDR2 ANQGSEA come from the germline V gene. The CDR3 reads CSVRGSSLLTNYGYTF. The CDR3 nucleotides read TGCAGCGTGAGGGGGTCCTCTTTGTTAACTAACTATGGCTACACCTTC.

This clonotype came up a few times. V and J are TRBV20-1 and TRBJ1-5; perhaps TRBD1 as D (5 bases). Deletions cut 8 bases from V and 4 bases from J, with 18 bases between. This CDR3 has 14 amino acids. The germline V gene has CDR1 DFQATT and CDR2 SNEGSKA (reference sequence). CDR3 loop: CSIHVGGRNQPQHF. The CDR3 coding sequence is TGCAGTATCCATGTTGGGGGTAGGAATCAGCCCCAGCATTTT.

This clonotype was counted many times. V and J are TRBV2 and TRBJ2-5; 10 positions match TRBD2. From germline, CDR1 is SNHLY and CDR2 FYNNEI. The CDR3 consists of 15 residues. V trimming: 4 bases; J trimming: 5 bases; junction bases outside the gene matches: 7. CDR3 residues: CASSGLAGAGETQYF. CDR3 in DNA: TGTGCCAGCAGTGGGCTAGCGGGAGCTGGGGAGACCCAGTACTTC.

This clonotype was seen a few times. The chain is built from TRBV19 and TRBJ2-5, with 13 bases aligning to TRBD2. There are 18 residues in the CDR3. V lost 3 bases and J lost 0; bases outside the gene matches: 7. Germline V gene sequence: CDR1 LNHDA, CDR2 SQIVND (reference sequence). The CDR3 region is CASSMGLAGTRYQETQYF. CDR3 bases: TGTGCCAGTAGTATGGGACTAGCGGGGACCCGTTACCAAGAGACCCAGTACTTC.

V gene TRBV5-1 combines with J gene TRBJ2-1; maybe TRBD1 (7 bases). The germline CDR1 and CDR2 sequences are SGHRS and YFSETQ. V was clipped by 6 bases and J by 4 bases, with 29 bases between them. The CDR3 runs to 19 residues. The CDR3 nucleotides read TGCGCCAGCAAGGGGGCAGGGGCAACGGAGGGTGGAAGATACAATGAGCAGTTCTTC. This sequence encodes CASKGAGATEGGRYNEQFF.

In this sample, this clonotype turned up many times. V is TRBV29-1 and J is TRBJ2-3, with D perhaps TRBD2 (6 bases). This CDR3 has 12 residues. The ends were cut back, 4 bases at V and 5 bases at J, with 10 bases in the middle. Looked up from germline, CDR1 is SQVTM and CDR2 is ANQGSEA. CDR3 nucleotide sequence: TGCAGCGTTGGGGTAGCGGAAGATACGCAGTATTTT. Encoded protein: CSVGVAEDTQYF.

The J gene is TRBJ2-2, the V gene TRBV24-1; D not resolved. The germline CDR1 and CDR2 sequences are KGHDR and SFDVKD. The V and J ends lost 4 bases and 5 bases respectively, with 7 bases between them. CDR3 length equals 13 residues. The CDR3 protein is CATSEPATGELFF. The CDR3 DNA follows: TGTGCCACCAGTGAGCCGGCGACCGGGGAGCTGTTTTTT.

This clonotype was observed once. This chain joins TRBV20-1 and TRBJ2-1; D unclear. V gave up 1 base and J gave up 3 bases, with 10 bases separating them. This CDR3 has 14 residues. In germline, CDR1 is DFQATT, CDR2 SNEGSKA (reference sequence). DNA for the CDR3: TGCAGTGCTAGAGGCAGATTGTACTACAATGAGCAGTTCTTC. Translation gives CSARGRLYYNEQFF.

This chain joins TRBV10-3 and TRBJ2-1; 11 bases are shared with TRBD2. V shed 10 bases and J 6 bases; nucleotides not matched to a gene: 11. The germline CDR1 and CDR2 sequences are ENHRY and SYGVKD. The CDR3 covers 15 residues. Here the CDR3 DNA reads TGTGCCACGTCTCTTGATAGCGGGAGGGTCAATGAGCAGTTCTTC. Translated, it gives CATSLDSGRVNEQFF.

The rearrangement joins TRBV6-1 to TRBJ2-3; 11 bases match TRBD2. Looked up from germline, CDR1 is MNHNS and CDR2 is SASEGT. The CDR3 consists of 15 residues. CDR3 nucleotide sequence: TGTGCGCTAACTAGCGGGAGTCTCGGCACAGATACGCAGTATTTT. Its protein is CALTSGSLGTDTQYF.

This chain uses TRBV29-1 with TRBJ2-4; possibly TRBD1 for D (6 bases). The CDR3 covers 13 residues. The V and J ends lost 8 bases and 8 bases respectively, with 19 bases between them. Germline V gives CDR1 SQVTM, CDR2 ANQGSEA. The CDR3 DNA reads TGCAGCACCCAGGTGAATGCAGGGGACATTCAGTACTTC. Translated: CSTQVNAGDIQYF.

This clonotype appeared a few times. The rearrangement links TRBV6-2 or TRBV6-3 to TRBJ2-1; 9 bases line up with TRBD2. CDR3 size: 12 residues. Losses at the gene ends were 6 bases for V and 14 bases for J; bases not matched to a gene: 8. The germline V gene encodes CDR1 MNHEY and CDR2 SVGEGT. CDR3 DNA sequence: TGTGCCAGCAGATCGACCGGGACTAGCAAGTTCTTC. Translation: CASRSTGTSKFF.